Presented here are 31 T cell receptor beta chains from one specimen sequenced in a study of blood T cell repertoires in COVID-19. TCRdb's table, derived via immunoSEQ multiplex PCR, lists solely in-frame clones and lacks some. The data contain 150,000 to 180,000 clones, roughly nine tenths of them seen just once; the ten biggest clones take up approximately 2.3%. Sequencing was done on a sample of peripheral blood. The receptors were sampled from a woman aged 70-85 years with acute or convalescent COVID-19.

This sequence joins TRBV18 and TRBJ2-7; D remains unclear. Germline lookup yields CDR1 KGHSH and CDR2 LQKENI. This CDR3 is 13 amino acids long. The germline V and J ends were trimmed by 1 base and 6 bases, with 10 bases remaining between them. The CDR3 protein is CASSPLDSSEQYF. CDR3 bases: TGTGCCAGCTCACCACTCGACTCTTCCGAGCAGTACTTC.

The chain combines TRBV27 with TRBJ1-5; D might be TRBD1 (5 bases). CDR3 size: 14 residues. Trimming removed 5 bases at V and 3 bases at J, with 11 bases between. The germline V gene encodes CDR1 MNHEY and CDR2 SMNVEV (reference sequence). The CDR3 nucleotides read TGTGCCAGCAGTGACACAGGATACAATCAGCCCCAGCATTTT. Its protein is CASSDTGYNQPQHF.

In this sample, this clone turned up once. The chain recombines TRBV19 with TRBJ2-7; tentatively, D is TRBD2 (6 bases). V was pared by 3 bases and J by 4 bases, with 13 bases between. This CDR3 spans 14 amino acids. CDR1 LNHDA and CDR2 SQIVND come from the germline V gene (reference sequence). In DNA, the CDR3 is TGTGCCAGTAGTATGGTCCTCGCGGGGTACGAGCAGTACTTC. It is translated as CASSMVLAGYEQYF.

This chain links TRBV7-9 with TRBJ2-7; 10 bases align to TRBD1. Germline V gives CDR1 SEHNR, CDR2 FQNEAQ (reference sequence). CDR3 length: 14 amino acids. Unmatched junction bases numbered 5, after V lost 5 bases and J lost 4 bases. In DNA, the CDR3 is TGTGCCAGCAGCAAGGGGGACAGGGGTTACGAGCAGTACTTC. It translates to CASSKGDRGYEQYF.

The chain carries TRBV7-2 and TRBJ1-4; weak D call: TRBD1 (5 bases). The CDR3 contains 15 residues. Looked up from germline, CDR1 is SGHTA and CDR2 is FQGNSA. Trimming shortened V by 6 bases and J by 2 bases, and 13 bases separated the two germline ends. The CDR3 coding sequence is TGTGCCAGCAGTCCAGGGAAGGTCACTAATGAAAAACTGTTTTTT. Encoded protein: CASSPGKVTNEKLFF.

The genes are TRBV5-1 and TRBJ2-1; D unclear. The CDR3 has 15 amino acids. The germline V gene encodes CDR1 SGHRS and CDR2 YFSETQ. Deletions cut 6 bases from V and 0 bases from J, with 13 bases between. The CDR3 reads CASNLRQRSYNEQFF. CDR3 nucleotide sequence: TGCGCCAGCAACCTGAGACAACGCTCCTACAATGAGCAGTTCTTC. The full variable domain, completed using reference TRBV5-1 and TRBJ2-1, is KAGVTQTPRYLIKTRGQQVTLSCSPISGHRSVSWYQQTPGQGLQFLFEYFSETQRNKGNFPGRFSGRQFSNSRSEMNVSTLELGDSALYLCASNLRQRSYNEQFFGPGTRLTVL.

Only one count was recorded for this clone. This chain joins TRBV7-2 and TRBJ1-1; 12 positions agree with TRBD1. From germline, CDR1 is SGHTA and CDR2 FQGNSA. The CDR3 runs 18 residues. V dropped 5 bases and J dropped 5; count of bases not matched to a gene: 15. The CDR3 DNA reads as TGTGCCAGCAGCGAAGCGCCGGGACAGGGGGCCGGAGGTACTGAAGCTTTCTTT. It encodes CASSEAPGQGAGGTEAFF.

The CDR3 sequence: CASSATGDTQYF. CDR3 nucleotide sequence: TGTGCCAGCAGCGCGACAGGGGATACGCAGTATTTT. This chain joins TRBV7-9 and TRBJ2-3; 7 bases match TRBD1. CDR3 length: 12 residues. Germline V gene data show CDR1 as SEHNR and CDR2 as FQNEAQ (reference sequence). V lost 5 bases to trimming and J lost 6 bases; unmatched junction nucleotides: 2.

The chain joins TRBV18 to TRBJ2-1; 10 positions agree with TRBD2. The germline V gene has CDR1 KGHSH and CDR2 LQKENI. This CDR3 spans 15 amino acids. V lost 3 bases to trimming and J lost 8 bases; unmatched junction nucleotides: 7. Here the CDR3 reads CASSPGLAGEHEQFF. The CDR3 coding sequence is TGTGCCAGCTCACCTGGGCTAGCGGGGGAACATGAGCAGTTCTTC.

This clone is a singleton in its sample. The rearrangement links TRBV27 to TRBJ2-3; D may be TRBD2 (5 bases). The CDR3 extends over 14 amino acids. Germline values: CDR1 MNHEY, CDR2 SMNVEV (reference sequence). Between the trimmed V and J ends, which lost 5 bases and 4 bases, there was a span of 13 bases. CDR3 region: CASSPPTGADTQYF. The CDR3 DNA reads as TGTGCCAGCAGTCCCCCGACCGGGGCAGATACGCAGTATTTT.

This clone was observed a single time. The rearrangement uses TRBV2 and TRBJ1-1; D is unresolved. V lost 8 bases to trimming and J lost 5 bases, with 9 bases between them. Germline CDR1 reads SNHLY; CDR2 reads FYNNEI. The CDR3 consists of 11 residues. CDR3 loop: CASAELTEAFF. The CDR3 nucleotides are TGTGCCAGCGCCGAACTTACTGAAGCTTTCTTT.

The V call is TRBV11-1, the J call TRBJ2-1, with TRBD2 matching over 11 bases. The trim removed 1 base at V and 7 bases at J, leaving 6 bases unmatched. Germline values: CDR1 SGHAT, CDR2 FQDESV (reference sequence). This CDR3 has 16 amino acids. The chain's CDR3 is CASSLELAGAGNEQFF. CDR3 nucleotides: TGTGCCAGCAGCTTAGAACTAGCGGGGGCGGGGAATGAGCAGTTCTTC.

The chain joins TRBV18 to TRBJ1-2, with a possible D match to TRBD1 (5 bases). Germline V gene lookup returns CDR1 KGHSH and CDR2 LQKENI. With 2 bases removed from V and 4 bases from J, the gap between germline ends came to 8 bases. The CDR3 has 13 residues. This CDR3 is CASSPTDSYGYTF. In DNA form, the CDR3 reads TGTGCCAGCTCACCAACCGACAGCTATGGCTACACCTTC. The complete variable domain, with remaining parts taken from reference TRBV18 and TRBJ1-2, reads NAGVMQNPRHLVRRRGQEARLRCSPMKGHSHVYWYRQLPEEGLKFMVYLQKENIIDESGMPKERFSAEFPKEGPSILRIQQVVRGDSAAYFCASSPTDSYGYTFGSGTRLTVV.

Written as DNA, the CDR3 is TGTGCCAGCAGAACCGGGGGGATGGGAGGAAACACCATATATTTT. Amino acids: CASRTGGMGGNTIYF. The J gene is TRBJ1-3, the V gene TRBV28; D is perhaps TRBD1 (5 bases). Germline lookup yields CDR1 MDHEN and CDR2 SYDVKM. This CDR3 comprises 15 residues. V dropped 6 bases and J dropped 4 bases, with 16 bases sitting between them.

The chain carries TRBV6-5 and TRBJ1-2, with 8 nucleotides matching TRBD1. With V trimmed by 2 bases and J by 11 bases, 7 bases remained unmatched. The V gene's germline CDR1 is MNHEY and CDR2 SVGAGI. This CDR3 has 13 amino acids. CDR3 bases: TGTGCCAGCAGTTACGGCCAGGGGGCAAGGTACACCTTC. Translation: CASSYGQGARYTF.

The chain has TRBV5-4 and TRBJ1-2, with 7 nucleotides matching TRBD1. The junction had 17 bases not matched to a gene; V was cut back by 4 bases and J by 5 bases. The CDR3 is made up of 17 amino acids. Germline CDR1 SGHNT, CDR2 YYREEE (reference sequence). The DNA for the CDR3 is TGTGCCAGCAGCCGGGGGCCGCCTGACAGGGCCTCATATGGCTACACCTTC. It encodes CASSRGPPDRASYGYTF.

The chain uses TRBV7-9 and TRBJ2-3; tentative D call: TRBD1 (7 bases). The germline gives CDR1 SEHNR, CDR2 FQNEAQ (reference sequence). Trimming took off 5 bases at V and 2 bases at J, with 20 bases between the two ends. The CDR3 spans 17 residues. The CDR3 DNA follows: TGTGCCAGCAGCCTCAGAACCCCAGGGGGGAACACAGATACGCAGTATTTT. Protein sequence: CASSLRTPGGNTDTQYF.

This clone was observed a single time. V and J are TRBV7-2 and TRBJ2-1; TRBD2 aligns across 8 bases. This CDR3 is built from 14 residues. Germline assignment: CDR1 SGHTA and CDR2 FQGNSA. V lost 5 bases, J lost 10 bases, and 10 bases stayed unmatched. CDR3 loop: CASSLAGGRQEQFF. The CDR3 DNA reads as TGTGCCAGCAGCCTCGCGGGGGGACGGCAAGAGCAGTTCTTC. The full variable domain, completed using reference TRBV7-2 and TRBJ2-1, is GAGVSQSPSNKVTEKGKDVELRCDPISGHTALYWYRQSLGQGLEFLIYFQGNSAPDKSGLPSDRFSAERTGGSVSTLTIQRTQQEDSAVYLCASSLAGGRQEQFFGPGTRLTVL.

The chain joins TRBV2 to TRBJ2-7, with no clear D. Trimming cost V 9 bases and J 4 bases, with 13 bases left between them. Germline V lookup: CDR1 SNHLY, CDR2 FYNNEI. CDR3 length: 12 residues. CDR3 sequence (DNA): TGTGCCAGTGATCGCCTAAATTACGAGCAGTACTTC. Translating it yields CASDRLNYEQYF. Looking up the rest from reference TRBV2 and TRBJ2-7 gives the full variable domain: EPEVTQTPSHQVTQMGQEVILRCVPISNHLYFYWYRQILGQKVEFLVSFYNNEISEKSEIFDDQFSVERPDGSNFTLKIRSTKLEDSAMYFCASDRLNYEQYFGPGTRLTVT.

The chain carries TRBV19 and TRBJ2-1, with TRBD2 identical over 13 bases. In germline, CDR1 is LNHDA, CDR2 SQIVND (reference sequence). The CDR3 is 16 residues long. V shed 2 bases and J 10 bases; nucleotides not matched to a gene: 8. CDR3 DNA: TGTGCCAGTAGTATAATGGGACTAGCGGGGCCGACGGAGCAGTTCTTC. Amino acids: CASSIMGLAGPTEQFF.

The V gene is TRBV20-1, the J gene TRBJ1-2; TRBD1 is a possible D gene (5 bases). CDR3 length: 13 residues. CDR1 and CDR2 (germline): DFQATT, SNEGSKA (reference sequence). Trimming removed 3 bases at V and 6 bases at J, with 14 bases between. CDR3 loop: CSASRGNFDGYTF. CDR3 DNA sequence: TGCAGTGCTAGTCGGGGGAATTTTGATGGCTACACCTTC.

The rearrangement uses TRBV6-5 and TRBJ2-7; D might be TRBD2 (6 bases). The CDR3 covers 13 residues. The germline CDR1 and CDR2 sequences are MNHEY and SVGAGI. Between the trimmed V and J ends, which lost 5 bases and 1 base, there was a span of 9 bases. CDR3 residues: CASSTEGSYEQYF. In DNA, the CDR3 is TGTGCCAGCAGTACGGAGGGTTCCTACGAGCAGTACTTC.

The chain carries TRBV5-6 and TRBJ1-6; TRBD1 is a possible D gene (6 bases). Germline-derived CDR1 and CDR2 are SGHDT and YYEEEE. The CDR3 consists of 18 residues. Trimming removed 0 bases at V and 0 bases at J, with 13 bases between. The CDR3 nucleotides are TGTGCCAGCAGCTTGGCGTATCAGGGGAGCTCCTATAATTCACCCCTCCACTTT. Translating it yields CASSLAYQGSSYNSPLHF.

This chain connects TRBV11-3 to TRBJ1-5; weak D call: TRBD1 (5 bases). The CDR3 is 17 amino acids. V lost 5 bases and J 2 bases, leaving 19 bases between the germline ends. Germline V gene sequence: CDR1 SGHNT, CDR2 YENEEA. As DNA, the CDR3 is TGTGCCAGCAGCGTCTCAAACAGGCTGAGATGCAATCAGCCCCAGCATTTT. This sequence encodes CASSVSNRLRCNQPQHF.

V usage is TRBV25-1 and J usage is TRBJ2-3, with TRBD1 matching over 9 bases. J gave up 6 bases and V 6 bases, and 7 bases lay outside the gene matches. Germline V CDR1 and CDR2: MGHDK, SYGVNS. The CDR3 totals 14 residues. The CDR3 bases are TGTGCCAGCAGCAATTACAGGGGGCCGGATACGCAGTATTTT. As protein: CASSNYRGPDTQYF.

This rearrangement joins TRBV2 to TRBJ2-1; unclear D gene. The CDR3 loop spans 13 amino acids. In germline, CDR1 is SNHLY, CDR2 FYNNEI. V was shortened by 3 bases and J by 3 bases, with 6 bases between the two germline ends. The CDR3: CASSELSYNEQFF. DNA of the CDR3: TGTGCCAGCAGTGAGCTCAGCTACAATGAGCAGTTCTTC. The variable domain in full, with the rest retrieved from reference TRBV2 and TRBJ2-1, is EPEVTQTPSHQVTQMGQEVILRCVPISNHLYFYWYRQILGQKVEFLVSFYNNEISEKSEIFDDQFSVERPDGSNFTLKIRSTKLEDSAMYFCASSELSYNEQFFGPGTRLTVL.

V usage is TRBV4-1 and J usage is TRBJ1-6; the match to TRBD1 covers 9 bases. The CDR3 runs to 16 residues. The germline CDR1 and CDR2 sequences are MGHRA and YSYEKL. J lost 6 bases, V lost 1 base, and 4 bases had no gene match. CDR3: CASSQVPGQGNSPLHF. The CDR3 coding sequence is TGCGCCAGCAGCCAAGTTCCGGGACAGGGTAATTCACCCCTCCACTTT.

The chain joins TRBV29-1 to TRBJ2-3; perhaps TRBD2 as D (5 bases). Germline V gives CDR1 SQVTM, CDR2 ANQGSEA. The V end was cut by 0 bases, the J end by 3 bases, with 7 bases between. CDR3 length equals 13 residues. The CDR3: CSVEEGATDTQYF. The CDR3 DNA follows: TGCAGCGTTGAAGAGGGAGCTACAGATACGCAGTATTTT.

This chain links TRBV18 with TRBJ2-1, with D possibly being TRBD1 (6 bases). With 4 bases removed from V and 0 bases from J, the gap between germline ends came to 10 bases. The CDR3 runs to 15 residues. CDR1 is KGHSH, CDR2 LQKENI, per germline. CDR3 in DNA: TGTGCCAGCTCACAACAGGGATACTCCTACAATGAGCAGTTCTTC. It is translated as CASSQQGYSYNEQFF. The whole variable domain, remainder taken from reference TRBV18 and TRBJ2-1, is NAGVMQNPRHLVRRRGQEARLRCSPMKGHSHVYWYRQLPEEGLKFMVYLQKENIIDESGMPKERFSAEFPKEGPSILRIQQVVRGDSAAYFCASSQQGYSYNEQFFGPGTRLTVL.

In its sample, this clone was seen once. The chain joins TRBV14 to TRBJ2-5; D remains ambiguous. This CDR3 has 18 residues. Germline V gene sequence: CDR1 SGHDN, CDR2 FVKESK. Deletions cut 4 bases from V and 5 bases from J, with 26 bases between. The chain's CDR3 is CASSPSSFVTHRWETQYF. As DNA, the CDR3 is TGTGCCAGCAGCCCTAGTTCTTTCGTGACCCATAGATGGGAGACCCAGTACTTC.

The CDR3 nucleotides are TGTGCCAGTAGTGCTAGGACTAGCGGTAAAGGTGGTGAGCAGTTCTTC. Residues: CASSARTSGKGGEQFF. The chain is built from TRBV19 and TRBJ2-1, with 10 bases lining up with TRBD2. V gave up 5 bases and J gave up 9 bases; unmatched junction bases: 13. Germline CDR1 LNHDA, CDR2 SQIVND (reference sequence). The CDR3 has 16 amino acids.